This T cell receptor beta chain was retrieved from a study of PD-1 blockade in classical Hodgkin lymphoma. The study's findings and limits: Repertoires differed for reasons still undefined, possibly disease activity or prior therapy. Diversity in CD4+ TCRs, unlike that measured in CD8+ TCRs, had risen significantly by C4D1. When nivolumab was started under 1 year after ASCT, patients were excluded.

In every patient, relapse followed autologous stem cell transplantation, while exposure to brentuximab vedotin differed. Best responses were complete response, partial response or progressive disease. With V trimmed by 0 bases and J by 6 bases, 6 bases remained unmatched. CDR3 size: 17 residues. CDR1 and CDR2 (germline): SGDLS, YYNGEE. In regard to this clone: The antigen remains unidentified.

Assay: immunoSEQ multiplex PCR; the TCRdb copy retains only in-frame clones and omits some. The table lists more than 15,000 clones, over 60% of them singletons. V and J are TRBV9 and TRBJ2-1; 13 nucleotides align to TRBD2. This TCR was sampled from a human donor with classical Hodgkin lymphoma. This sample comprised peripheral blood mononuclear cells (PBMCs), obtained before the second cycle of nivolumab. The CDR3 is CASSVGGLAGVFNEQFF. CDR3 in DNA: TGTGCCAGCAGCGTAGGAGGACTAGCGGGAGTATTCAATGAGCAGTTCTTC.